This T cell receptor beta chain was sequenced during a study of cytomegalovirus exposure and HLA in healthy donors. A note on this clone: Its antigen is undetermined.

Whole-study findings and limits: Analysis performed later showed TCR beta chains linked to HLA being more clonally expanded than equally common others. Accurate predictions that matched the HLA-A and HLA-B alleles of most subjects were reportedly made from TCR beta sequences. The study put under 200 TCR beta chains on its list as cytomegalovirus-associated.

Primers included in the PCR were 60 Vbeta and 13 Jbeta primers. Data came from immunoSEQ multiplex PCR; TCRdb stores just in-frame clones and leaves some out. The table includes approximately 170,000 clones, under 70% detected once. The sample taken for sequencing was PBMCs. This clonotype was sampled from a woman in her thirties or forties in good health and CMV-seropositive.

Here the CDR3 DNA reads TGTGCCAGCAGTGAATTTAGCTCATTGGAGCCCCAGCATTTT. Amino acids: CASSEFSSLEPQHF. The rearrangement uses TRBV2 and TRBJ1-5; D unresolved. The V gene's germline CDR1 is SNHLY and CDR2 FYNNEI. V lost 2 bases to trimming and J lost 8 bases, with 13 bases between them. The length of the CDR3 is 14 residues.